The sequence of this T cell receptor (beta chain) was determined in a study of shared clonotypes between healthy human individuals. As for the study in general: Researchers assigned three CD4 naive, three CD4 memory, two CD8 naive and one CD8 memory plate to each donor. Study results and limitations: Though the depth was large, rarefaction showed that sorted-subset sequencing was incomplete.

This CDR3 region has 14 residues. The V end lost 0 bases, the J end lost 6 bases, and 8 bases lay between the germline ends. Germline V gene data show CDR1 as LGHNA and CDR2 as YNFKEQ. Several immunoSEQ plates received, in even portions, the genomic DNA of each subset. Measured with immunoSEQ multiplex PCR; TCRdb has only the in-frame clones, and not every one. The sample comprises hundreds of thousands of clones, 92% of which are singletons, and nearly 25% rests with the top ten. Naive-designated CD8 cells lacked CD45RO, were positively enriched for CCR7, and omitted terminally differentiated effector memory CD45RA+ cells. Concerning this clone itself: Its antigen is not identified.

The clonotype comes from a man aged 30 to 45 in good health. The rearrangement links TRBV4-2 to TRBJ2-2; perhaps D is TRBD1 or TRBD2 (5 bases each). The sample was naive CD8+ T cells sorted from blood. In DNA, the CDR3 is TGTGCCAGCAGCCAAGAAGGGGAGTCCGGGGAGCTGTTTTTT. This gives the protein CASSQEGESGELFF.